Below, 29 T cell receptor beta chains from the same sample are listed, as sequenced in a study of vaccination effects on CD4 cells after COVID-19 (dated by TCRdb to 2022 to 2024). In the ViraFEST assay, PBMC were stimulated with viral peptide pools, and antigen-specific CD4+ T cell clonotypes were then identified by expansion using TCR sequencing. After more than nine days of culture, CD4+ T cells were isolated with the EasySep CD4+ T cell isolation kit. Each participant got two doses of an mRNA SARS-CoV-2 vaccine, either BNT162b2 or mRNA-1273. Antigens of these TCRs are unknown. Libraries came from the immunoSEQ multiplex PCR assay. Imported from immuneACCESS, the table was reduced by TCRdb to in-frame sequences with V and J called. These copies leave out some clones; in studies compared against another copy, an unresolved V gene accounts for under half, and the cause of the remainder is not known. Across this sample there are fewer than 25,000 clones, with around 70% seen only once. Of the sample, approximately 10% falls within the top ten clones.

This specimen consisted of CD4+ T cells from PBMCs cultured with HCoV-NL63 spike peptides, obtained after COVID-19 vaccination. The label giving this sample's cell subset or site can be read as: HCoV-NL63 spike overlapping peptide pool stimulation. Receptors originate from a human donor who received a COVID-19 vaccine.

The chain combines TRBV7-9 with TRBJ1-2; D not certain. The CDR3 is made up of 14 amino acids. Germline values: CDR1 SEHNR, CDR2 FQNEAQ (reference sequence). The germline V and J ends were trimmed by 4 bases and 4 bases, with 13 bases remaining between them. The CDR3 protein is CASSSNGAGYGYTF. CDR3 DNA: TGTGCCAGCAGCTCCAATGGCGCAGGCTATGGCTACACCTTC. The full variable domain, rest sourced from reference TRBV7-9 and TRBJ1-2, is DTGVSQNPRHKITKRGQNVTFRCDPISEHNRLYWYRQTLGQGPEFLTYFQNEAQLEKSRLLSDRFSAERPKGSFSTLEIQRTEQGDSAMYLCASSSNGAGYGYTFGSGTRLTVV.

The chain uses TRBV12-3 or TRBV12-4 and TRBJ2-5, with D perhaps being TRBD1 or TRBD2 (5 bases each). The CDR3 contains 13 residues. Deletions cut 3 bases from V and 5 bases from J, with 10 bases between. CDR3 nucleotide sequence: TGTGCCAGCAGTTTCCAGGGCGGGGAGACCCAGTACTTC. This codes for CASSFQGGETQYF.

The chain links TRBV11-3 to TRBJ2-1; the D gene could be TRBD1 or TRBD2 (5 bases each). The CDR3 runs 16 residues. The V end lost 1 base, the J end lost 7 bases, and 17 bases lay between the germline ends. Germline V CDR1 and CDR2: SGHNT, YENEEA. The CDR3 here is CASSLGGTSSRNEQFF. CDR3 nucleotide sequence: TGTGCCAGCAGCTTAGGAGGGACGAGTTCCAGAAATGAGCAGTTCTTC.

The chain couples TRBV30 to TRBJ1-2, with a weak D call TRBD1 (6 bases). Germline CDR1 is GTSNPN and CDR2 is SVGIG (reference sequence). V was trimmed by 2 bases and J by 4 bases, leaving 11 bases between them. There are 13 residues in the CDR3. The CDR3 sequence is CAWSPGEFYGYTF. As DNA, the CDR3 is TGTGCCTGGAGTCCAGGGGAATTCTATGGCTACACCTTC.

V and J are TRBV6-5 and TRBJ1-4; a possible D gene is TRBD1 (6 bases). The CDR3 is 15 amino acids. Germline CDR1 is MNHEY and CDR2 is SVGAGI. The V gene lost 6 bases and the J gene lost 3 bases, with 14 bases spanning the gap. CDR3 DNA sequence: TGTGCCAGCAGACGTCAGGCAGGGGCTAATGAAAAACTGTTTTTT. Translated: CASRRQAGANEKLFF.

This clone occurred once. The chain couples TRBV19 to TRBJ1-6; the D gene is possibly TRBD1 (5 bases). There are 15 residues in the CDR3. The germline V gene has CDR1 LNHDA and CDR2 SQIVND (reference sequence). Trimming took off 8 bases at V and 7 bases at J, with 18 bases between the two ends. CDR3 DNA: TGTGCCAGTGGGTCATCATCAGGGCAGAATTCACCCCTCCACTTT. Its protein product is CASGSSSGQNSPLHF.

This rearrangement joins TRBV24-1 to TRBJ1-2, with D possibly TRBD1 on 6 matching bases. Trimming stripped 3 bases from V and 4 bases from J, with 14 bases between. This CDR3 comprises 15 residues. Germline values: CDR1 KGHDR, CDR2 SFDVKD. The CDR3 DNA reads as TGTGCCACCAGTGATCCCAGGGGATCTGGCTATGGCTACACCTTC. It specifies CATSDPRGSGYGYTF.

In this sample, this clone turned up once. The CDR3 nucleotides read TGTGCCAGCAGCCCCCGAGCCGGGGCACAGGAAAAACTGTTTTTT. Protein: CASSPRAGAQEKLFF. This rearrangement joins TRBV7-9 to TRBJ1-4; possibly TRBD1 for D (5 bases). This CDR3 region has 15 residues. Germline V lookup: CDR1 SEHNR, CDR2 FQNEAQ (reference sequence). V lost 5 bases and J lost 8, with 18 bases in between.

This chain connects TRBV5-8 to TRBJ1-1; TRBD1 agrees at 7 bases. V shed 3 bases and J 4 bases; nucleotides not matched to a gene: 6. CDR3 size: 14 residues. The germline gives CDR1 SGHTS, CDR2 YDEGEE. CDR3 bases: TGTGCCAGCAGCTACAGGGGTGGTATCACTGAAGCTTTCTTT. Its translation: CASSYRGGITEAFF.

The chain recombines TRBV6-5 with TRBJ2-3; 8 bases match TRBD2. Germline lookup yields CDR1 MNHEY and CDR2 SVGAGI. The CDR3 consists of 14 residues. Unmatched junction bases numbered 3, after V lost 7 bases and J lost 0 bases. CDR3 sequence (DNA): TGTGCCAGCAAACGGGGGGGCAGCACAGATACGCAGTATTTT. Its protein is CASKRGGSTDTQYF.

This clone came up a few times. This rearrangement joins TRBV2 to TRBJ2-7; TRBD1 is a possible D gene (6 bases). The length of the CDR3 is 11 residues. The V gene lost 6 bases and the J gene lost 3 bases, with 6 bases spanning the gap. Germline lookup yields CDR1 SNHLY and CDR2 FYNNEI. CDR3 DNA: TGTGCCAGCAGGGGACACTACGAGCAGTACTTC. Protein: CASRGHYEQYF. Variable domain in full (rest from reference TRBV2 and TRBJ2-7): EPEVTQTPSHQVTQMGQEVILRCVPISNHLYFYWYRQILGQKVEFLVSFYNNEISEKSEIFDDQFSVERPDGSNFTLKIRSTKLEDSAMYFCASRGHYEQYFGPGTRLTVT.

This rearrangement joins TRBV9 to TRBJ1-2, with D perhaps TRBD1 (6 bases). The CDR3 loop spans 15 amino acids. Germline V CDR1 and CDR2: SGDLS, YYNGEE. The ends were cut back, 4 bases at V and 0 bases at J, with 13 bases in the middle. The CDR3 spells CASSLGGGTNYGYTF. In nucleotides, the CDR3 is TGTGCCAGCAGCCTCGGGGGCGGAACTAACTATGGCTACACCTTC.

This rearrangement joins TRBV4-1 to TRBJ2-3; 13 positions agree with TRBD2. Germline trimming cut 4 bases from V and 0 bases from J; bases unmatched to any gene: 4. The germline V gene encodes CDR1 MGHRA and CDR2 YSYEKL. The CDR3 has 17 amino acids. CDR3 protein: CASSRRTSGGSTDTQYF. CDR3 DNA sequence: TGCGCCAGCAGCCGCCGGACTAGCGGGGGTAGCACAGATACGCAGTATTTT.

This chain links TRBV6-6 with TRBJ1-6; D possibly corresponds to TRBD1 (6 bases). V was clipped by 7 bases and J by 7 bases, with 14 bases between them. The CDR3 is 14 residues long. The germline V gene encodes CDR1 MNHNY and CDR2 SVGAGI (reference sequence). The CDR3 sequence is CASNPRTANSPLHF. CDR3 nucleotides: TGTGCCAGCAATCCTCGGACAGCAAATTCACCCCTCCACTTT.

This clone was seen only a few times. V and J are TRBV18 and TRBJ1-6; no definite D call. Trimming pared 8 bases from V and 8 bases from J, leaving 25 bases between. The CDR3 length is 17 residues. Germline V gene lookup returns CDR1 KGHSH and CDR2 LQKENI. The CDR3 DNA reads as TGTGCCAGCACCCGAGGCCGTTTGGGGTCGATGGATTCACCCCTCCACTTT. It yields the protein CASTRGRLGSMDSPLHF.

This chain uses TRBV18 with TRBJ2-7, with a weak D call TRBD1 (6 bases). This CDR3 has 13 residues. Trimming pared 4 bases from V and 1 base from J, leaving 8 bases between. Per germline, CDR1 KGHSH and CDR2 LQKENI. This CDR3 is CASSLGTSYEQYF. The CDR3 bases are TGTGCCAGCTCACTCGGGACATCCTACGAGCAGTACTTC. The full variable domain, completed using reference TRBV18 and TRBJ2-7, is NAGVMQNPRHLVRRRGQEARLRCSPMKGHSHVYWYRQLPEEGLKFMVYLQKENIIDESGMPKERFSAEFPKEGPSILRIQQVVRGDSAAYFCASSLGTSYEQYFGPGTRLTVT.

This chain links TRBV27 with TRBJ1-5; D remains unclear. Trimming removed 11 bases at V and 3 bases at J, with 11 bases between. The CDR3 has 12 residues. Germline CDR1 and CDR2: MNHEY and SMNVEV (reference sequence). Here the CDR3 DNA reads TGTGCCCCAGACCCGGCCAATCAGCCCCAGCATTTT. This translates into CAPDPANQPQHF.

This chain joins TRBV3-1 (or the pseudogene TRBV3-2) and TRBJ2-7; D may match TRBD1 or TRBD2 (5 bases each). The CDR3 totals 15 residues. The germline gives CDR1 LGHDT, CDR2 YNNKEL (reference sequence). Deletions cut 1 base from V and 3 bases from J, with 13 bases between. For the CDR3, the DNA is TGTGCCAGCAGCCAAGCACCGGGACGGCACTACGAGCAGTACTTC. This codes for CASSQAPGRHYEQYF.

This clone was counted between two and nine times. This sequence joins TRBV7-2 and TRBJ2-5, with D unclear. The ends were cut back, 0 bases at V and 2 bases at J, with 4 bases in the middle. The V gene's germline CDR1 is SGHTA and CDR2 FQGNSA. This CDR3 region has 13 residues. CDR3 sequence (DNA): TGTGCCAGCAGCTTAGCCGAACAAGAGACCCAGTACTTC. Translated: CASSLAEQETQYF.

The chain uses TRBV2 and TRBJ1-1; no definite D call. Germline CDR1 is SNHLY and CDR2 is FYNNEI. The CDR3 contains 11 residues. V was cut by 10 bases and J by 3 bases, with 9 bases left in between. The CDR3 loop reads CATRDYTEAFF. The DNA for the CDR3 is TGTGCCACCCGGGATTACACTGAAGCTTTCTTT.

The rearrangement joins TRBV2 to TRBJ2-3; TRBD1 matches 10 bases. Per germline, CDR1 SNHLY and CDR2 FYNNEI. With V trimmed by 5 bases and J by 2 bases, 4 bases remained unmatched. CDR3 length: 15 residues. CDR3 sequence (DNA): TGTGCCAGCAGTCCGACAGGGGGCAACACAGATACGCAGTATTTT. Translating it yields CASSPTGGNTDTQYF.

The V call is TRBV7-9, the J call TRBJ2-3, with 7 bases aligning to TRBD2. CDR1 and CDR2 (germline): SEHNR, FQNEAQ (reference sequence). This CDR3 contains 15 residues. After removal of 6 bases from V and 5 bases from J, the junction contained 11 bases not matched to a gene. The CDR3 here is CASSSSTSSVDTQYF. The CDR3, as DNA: TGTGCCAGCAGTTCCTCGACTAGCTCGGTAGATACGCAGTATTTT.

CDR3 DNA sequence: TGTGCCAGCAGCTTAGAGCTGAGCACAGATACGCAGTATTTT. It codes for CASSLELSTDTQYF. The V call is TRBV7-9, the J call TRBJ2-3; no definite D call. The CDR3 length is 14 residues. Germline V gene data show CDR1 as SEHNR and CDR2 as FQNEAQ (reference sequence). With 1 base removed from V and 0 bases from J, the gap between germline ends came to 5 bases.

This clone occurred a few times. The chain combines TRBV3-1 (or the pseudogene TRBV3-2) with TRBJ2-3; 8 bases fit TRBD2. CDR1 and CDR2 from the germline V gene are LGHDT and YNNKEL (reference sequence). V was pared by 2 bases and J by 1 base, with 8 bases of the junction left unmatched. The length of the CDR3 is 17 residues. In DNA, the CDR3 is TGTGCCAGCAGCCAACTGTTAGCGGGGTTAGGCACAGATACGCAGTATTTT. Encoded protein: CASSQLLAGLGTDTQYF.

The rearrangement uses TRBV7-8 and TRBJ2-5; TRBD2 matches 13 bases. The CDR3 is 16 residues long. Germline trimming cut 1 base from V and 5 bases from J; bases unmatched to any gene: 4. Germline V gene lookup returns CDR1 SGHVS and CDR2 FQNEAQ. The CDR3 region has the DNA TGTGCCAGCAGCTTAGGGACTAGCGGGAGCTCTGAGACCCAGTACTTC. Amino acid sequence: CASSLGTSGSSETQYF.

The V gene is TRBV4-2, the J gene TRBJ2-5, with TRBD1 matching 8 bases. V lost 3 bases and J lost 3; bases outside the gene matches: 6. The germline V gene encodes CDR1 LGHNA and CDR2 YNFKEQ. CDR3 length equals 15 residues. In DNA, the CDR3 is TGTGCCAGCAGCCATTCCGGGACAGGCGAAGAGACCCAGTACTTC. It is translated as CASSHSGTGEETQYF.

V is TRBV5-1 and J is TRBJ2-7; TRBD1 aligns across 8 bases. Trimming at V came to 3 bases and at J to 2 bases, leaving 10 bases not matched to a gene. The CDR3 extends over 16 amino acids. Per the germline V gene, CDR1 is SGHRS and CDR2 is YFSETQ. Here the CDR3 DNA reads TGCGCCAGCAGCTCAGCAACCGGGACAGGAACCTACGAGCAGTACTTC. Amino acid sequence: CASSSATGTGTYEQYF.

The CDR3 region has the DNA TGTGCCAGCAGCTCACCTCGTGGGGCAGCAGAGGATCAGCCCCAGCATTTT. Amino acid sequence: CASSSPRGAAEDQPQHF. This rearrangement joins TRBV7-9 to TRBJ1-5; weak D call: TRBD1 (5 bases). There are 17 residues in the CDR3. V was trimmed by 4 bases and J by 5 bases, leaving 21 bases between them. CDR1 and CDR2 (germline): SEHNR, FQNEAQ (reference sequence).

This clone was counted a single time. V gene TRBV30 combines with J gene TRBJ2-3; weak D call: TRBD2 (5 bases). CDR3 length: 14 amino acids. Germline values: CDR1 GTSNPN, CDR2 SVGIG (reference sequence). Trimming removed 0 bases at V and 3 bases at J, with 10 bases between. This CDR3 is CAWSVRGATDTQYF. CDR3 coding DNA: TGTGCCTGGAGTGTACGGGGAGCAACAGATACGCAGTATTTT.